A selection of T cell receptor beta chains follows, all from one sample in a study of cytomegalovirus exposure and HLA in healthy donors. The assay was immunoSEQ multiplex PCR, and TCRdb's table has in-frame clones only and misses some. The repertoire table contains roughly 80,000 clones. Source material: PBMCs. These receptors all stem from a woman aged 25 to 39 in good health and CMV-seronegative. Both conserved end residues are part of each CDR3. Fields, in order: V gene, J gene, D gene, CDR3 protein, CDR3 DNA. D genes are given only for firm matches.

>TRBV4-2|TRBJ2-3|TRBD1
CASSQTDRVADTQYF
TGTGCCAGCAGCCAAACGGACAGGGTGGCAGATACGCAGTATTTT
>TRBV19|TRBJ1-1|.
CASSKDRLNTEAFF
TGTGCCAGTAGTAAGGACAGATTGAACACTGAAGCTTTCTTT
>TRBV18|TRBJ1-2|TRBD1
CASSPTAGGNYGYTF
TGTGCCAGCTCACCAACGGCAGGGGGCAACTATGGCTACACCTTC
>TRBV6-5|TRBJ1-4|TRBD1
CASSSSEAGGREKLFF
TGTGCCAGCAGTTCTTCTGAAGCAGGGGGACGGGAAAAACTGTTTTTT
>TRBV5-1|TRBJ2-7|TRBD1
CASSLAGTAYEQYF
TGCGCCAGCAGCTTGGCGGGGACAGCCTACGAGCAGTACTTC
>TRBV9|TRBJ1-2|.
CASSVAAGAGGYTF
TGTGCCAGCAGCGTAGCTGCGGGCGCCGGTGGCTACACCTTC
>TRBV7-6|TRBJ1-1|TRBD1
CASSPGQGAAEAFF
TGTGCCAGCAGCCCAGGGCAGGGGGCCGCTGAAGCTTTCTTT
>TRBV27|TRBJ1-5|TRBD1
CASSSGQGSNQPQHF
TGTGCCAGCAGTTCAGGACAGGGCAGCAATCAGCCCCAGCATTTT
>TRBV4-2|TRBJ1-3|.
CASSPKDPGASGNTIYF
TGTGCCAGCAGCCCGAAGGACCCAGGGGCCTCTGGAAACACCATATATTTT
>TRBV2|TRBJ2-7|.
CASSGFQTSSYEQYF
TGTGCCAGCAGTGGTTTTCAGACTTCCTCCTACGAGCAGTACTTC
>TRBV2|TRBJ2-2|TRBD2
CASRLRGGPGELFF
TGTGCCAGCAGATTACGGGGGGGCCCCGGGGAGCTGTTTTTT
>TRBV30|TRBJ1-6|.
CAWTTALNNSPLHF
TGTGCCTGGACCACCGCACTGAATAATTCACCCCTCCACTTT
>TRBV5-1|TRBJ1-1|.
CASSLEWAPNTEAFF
TGCGCCAGCAGCTTGGAGTGGGCGCCGAACACTGAAGCTTTCTTT
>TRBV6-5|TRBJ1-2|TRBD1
CASSYSQGASYGYTF
TGTGCCAGCAGTTACTCTCAGGGGGCCAGCTATGGCTACACCTTC
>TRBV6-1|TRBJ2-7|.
CASSLEVTYEQYF
TGTGCCAGCAGTTTGGAGGTTACCTACGAGCAGTACTTC